Given below is one T cell receptor beta chain in context. Antigen unknown. V shed 6 bases and J shed 3 bases, with 19 bases lying between them. Per germline, CDR1 WSHSY and CDR2 SAAADI. The CDR3 sequence is 16 residues long. Vbeta (60) and Jbeta (13) primers were used in the PCR. Libraries were prepared by immunoSEQ multiplex PCR; TCRdb keeps only in-frame clonotypes and omits some of them. The top ten clones hold more than 3% of a sample with about 140,000 clones, about four fifths of them seen once. This sample was included in a study of cytomegalovirus exposure and HLA in healthy donors. Study-level points and caveats: In a later analysis, across HLA loci, associated TCR counts were highest for DRB1, lowest for HLA-C. Sequencing likely caused a cluster of highly shared sequence variants.

This clonotype originated in a female donor in good health and CMV-seronegative. What was sequenced was PBMCs. The chain recombines TRBV10-2 with TRBJ2-3; maybe TRBD2 (6 bases). CDR3 amino acids: CASSGTGSPATDTQYF. The CDR3 DNA is TGCGCCAGCAGCGGGACCGGGAGCCCAGCAACAGATACGCAGTATTTT.